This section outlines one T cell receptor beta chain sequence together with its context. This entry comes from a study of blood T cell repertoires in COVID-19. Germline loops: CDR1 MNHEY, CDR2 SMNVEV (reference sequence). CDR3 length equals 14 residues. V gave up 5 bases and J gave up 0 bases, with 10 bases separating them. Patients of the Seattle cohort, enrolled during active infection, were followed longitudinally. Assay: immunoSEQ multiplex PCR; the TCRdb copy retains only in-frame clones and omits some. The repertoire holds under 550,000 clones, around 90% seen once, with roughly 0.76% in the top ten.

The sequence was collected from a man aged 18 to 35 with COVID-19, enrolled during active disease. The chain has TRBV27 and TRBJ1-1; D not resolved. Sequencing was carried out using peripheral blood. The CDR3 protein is CASSNGGMNTEAFF. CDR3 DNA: TGTGCCAGCAGTAACGGAGGGATGAACACTGAAGCTTTCTTT.